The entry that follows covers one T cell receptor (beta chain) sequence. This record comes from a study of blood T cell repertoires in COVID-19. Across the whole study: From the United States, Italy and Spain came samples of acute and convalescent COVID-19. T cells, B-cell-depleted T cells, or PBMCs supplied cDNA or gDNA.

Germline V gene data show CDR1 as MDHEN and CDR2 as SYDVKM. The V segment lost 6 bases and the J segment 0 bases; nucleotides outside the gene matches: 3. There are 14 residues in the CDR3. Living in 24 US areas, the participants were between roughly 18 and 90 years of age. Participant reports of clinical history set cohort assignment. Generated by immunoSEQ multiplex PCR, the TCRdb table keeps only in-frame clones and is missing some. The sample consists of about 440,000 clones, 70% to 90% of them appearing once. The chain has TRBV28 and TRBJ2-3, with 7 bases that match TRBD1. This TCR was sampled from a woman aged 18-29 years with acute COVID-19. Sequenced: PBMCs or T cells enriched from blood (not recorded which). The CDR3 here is CASSKGQSTDTQYF. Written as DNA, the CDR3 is TGTGCCAGCAGCAAGGGACAGAGCACAGATACGCAGTATTTT.